What follows are 4 T cell receptor beta chains derived from one specimen sequenced in a study of graft-versus-host responses after intestinal transplantation. The repertoire was sequenced with immunoSEQ multiplex PCR; TCRdb's copy has only in-frame clones and lacks some. Of over 15,000 clones in the sample, about 40% are singletons; the top ten hold 2% to 2.5%. The specimen was alloreactive CD4+ T cells from a mixed lymphocyte reaction culture, collected before transplantation. Sample subset: CFSE-low proliferating T cells sorted from roughly six-day pre-transplant mixed lymphocyte reaction (GvH or HvG direction). Source of these receptors: a human patient who was an organ donor for intestinal transplantation.

The rearrangement joins TRBV5-6 to TRBJ2-3; 8 bases align to TRBD2. CDR3 length: 16 amino acids. Germline CDR1 and CDR2: SGHDT and YYEEEE. Trimming took 3 bases from V and 3 from J; bases not matched to a gene: 9. For the CDR3, the DNA is TGTGCCAGCAGCTCACCAAGCGGGAGTTGGACAGATACGCAGTATTTT. This sequence encodes CASSSPSGSWTDTQYF.

Here the CDR3 reads CASSIVAGPNEQFF. The CDR3 DNA reads TGTGCCAGTAGTATAGTGGCAGGTCCCAATGAGCAGTTCTTC. The V gene is TRBV19, the J gene TRBJ2-1; D uncertain. The germline V and J ends were trimmed by 1 base and 6 bases, with 10 bases remaining between them. Germline V lookup: CDR1 LNHDA, CDR2 SQIVND (reference sequence). This CDR3 is built from 14 residues.

The sample holds a few counts of this clone. The chain uses TRBV18 and TRBJ1-5, with 7 positions matching TRBD1. CDR3 length equals 15 residues. From germline, CDR1 is KGHSH and CDR2 LQKENI. V trimming: 5 bases; J trimming: 3 bases; junction bases outside the gene matches: 7. CDR3 DNA: TGTGCCAGCTCAGCCTCCACAGGGGACAATCAGCCCCAGCATTTT. This encodes CASSASTGDNQPQHF.

This clone showed up just a few times. The rearrangement joins TRBV2 to TRBJ1-2; no definite D call. Germline CDR1 reads SNHLY; CDR2 reads FYNNEI. The CDR3 is made up of 12 amino acids. V dropped 7 bases and J dropped 8 bases, with 14 bases sitting between them. The chain's CDR3 is CASTRDPWGYTF. CDR3 in DNA: TGTGCCAGCACCCGGGATCCTTGGGGCTACACCTTC.